This is a list of T cell receptor beta chains from one sample in a study of cytomegalovirus exposure and HLA in healthy donors. Some clones are missing from TCRdb's copy, which holds only in-frame ones; the method was immunoSEQ multiplex PCR. The data hold approximately 100,000 clones, with around 74% observed a single time. The sequencing sample was made of PBMCs. The receptor source for this set is a woman aged 40 to 55 in good health and CMV-seronegative. Each CDR3 is given with its conserved first and last residue. Each record gives: J gene, D gene, V gene, clone size, CDR3 DNA, CDR3 protein. D genes are given only for firm matches. Size values are once, few and many counts, or a class for expanded clones, and some rows have none.

J: TRBJ2-5; D: .; V: TRBV28; size: .; DNA: TGTGCCAGCAGCCCTCAAGAGACCCAGTACTTC; CDR3: CASSPQETQYF
J: TRBJ2-2; D: TRBD1; V: TRBV27; size: .; DNA: TGTGCCAGCAGGTTGACAGGGGGCACCGGGGAGCTGTTTTTT; CDR3: CASRLTGGTGELFF
J: TRBJ1-6; D: .; V: TRBV7-9; size: .; DNA: TGTTCCAGCAGCACTGGGACACCGGCCCTCCACTTT; CDR3: CSSSTGTPALHF
J: TRBJ2-7; D: .; V: TRBV18; size: .; DNA: TGTGCCAGCTCACCAACGGCTAGTTACGAGCAGTACTTC; CDR3: CASSPTASYEQYF
J: TRBJ2-7; D: TRBD2; V: TRBV10-3; size: .; DNA: TGTGCCATCAGCCTCAGCCGGGGGGGTTCCTACGAGCAGTACTTC; CDR3: CAISLSRGGSYEQYF
J: TRBJ2-7; D: TRBD1; V: TRBV30; size: .; DNA: TGTGCCTGGGGATACCGACAGGGGGACCCGACGGGGTTC; CDR3: CAWGYRQGDPTGF
J: TRBJ2-2; D: .; V: TRBV19; size: few; DNA: TGTGCCAGTAGTGTCACAATTGACACCGGGGAGCTGTTTTTT; CDR3: CASSVTIDTGELFF
J: TRBJ2-7; D: .; V: TRBV6-5; size: .; DNA: TGTGCCAGCAGTTACGGCAGGGCGCGGTGGGGGCAGTACTTC; CDR3: CASSYGRARWGQYF
J: TRBJ2-3; D: TRBD2; V: TRBV7-9; size: .; DNA: TGTGCCAGCAGCTTGAAGCGGGGAGTGGAAGATACGCAGTATTTT; CDR3: CASSLKRGVEDTQYF
J: TRBJ2-7; D: TRBD1; V: TRBV9; size: .; DNA: TGTGCCAGCAGCCAGGGACAGGGTTCGGGGGAGCAGTACTTC; CDR3: CASSQGQGSGEQYF
J: TRBJ1-1; D: TRBD1; V: TRBV7-2; size: .; DNA: TGTGCCAGCAGCCCAACCATTCTGACAGGGAGCACTGAAGCTTTCTTT; CDR3: CASSPTILTGSTEAFF
J: TRBJ2-7; D: .; V: TRBV18; size: .; DNA: TGTGCCAGCTCACCAGTTGGGACTGCTAGCTCCTACGAGCAGTACTTC; CDR3: CASSPVGTASSYEQYF
J: TRBJ2-1; D: .; V: TRBV7-8; size: once; DNA: TGTGCCAGCAGCTTAGGGAGCTCCTACAATGAGCAGTTCTTC; CDR3: CASSLGSSYNEQFF
J: TRBJ1-4; D: .; V: TRBV27; size: .; DNA: TGTGCCAGCAGTTTAGGAGGGAAGTATATGACTAATGAAAAACTGTTTTTT; CDR3: CASSLGGKYMTNEKLFF
J: TRBJ2-3; D: .; V: TRBV28; size: .; DNA: TGTGCCAGCAGTTTGGTTGTGGGGCCTCACTATTTT; CDR3: CASSLVVGPHYF
J: TRBJ2-5; D: TRBD1; V: TRBV7-9; size: .; DNA: TGTTCCAGCAGCTTAGGGGGCCCTGGACAGGGTCAAGAGACCCAGTACTTC; CDR3: CSSSLGGPGQGQETQYF
J: TRBJ2-1; D: TRBD2; V: TRBV6-4; size: few; DNA: TGTGCCAGCAGTTTGGGACTAGCGGATCACAATGAGCAGTTCTTC; CDR3: CASSLGLADHNEQFF
J: TRBJ2-7; D: .; V: TRBV2; size: .; DNA: TGTGCCAGCACCTCGGACTCAGCCTCCTACGAGCAGTACTTC; CDR3: CASTSDSASYEQYF
J: TRBJ2-1; D: TRBD2; V: TRBV28; size: .; DNA: TGTGCCAGCAGTTCCCCTGGGGGGGTTAGGGGTTTTAATGAGCAGTTCTTC; CDR3: CASSSPGGVRGFNEQFF
J: TRBJ2-3; D: .; V: TRBV9; size: .; DNA: TGTGCCAGCAGCGAGCACTTGGATACGCAGTATTTT; CDR3: CASSEHLDTQYF
J: TRBJ2-1; D: .; V: TRBV6-6; size: .; DNA: TGTGCCAGCAGTTACTCGTTGAGACAGTACTACAATGAGCAGTTCTTC; CDR3: CASSYSLRQYYNEQFF
J: TRBJ2-3; D: .; V: TRBV30; size: .; DNA: TGTGCCTGGAGTCTCAGGGGCGGGCCAGGGGATACGCAGTATTTT; CDR3: CAWSLRGGPGDTQYF
J: TRBJ2-1; D: TRBD2; V: TRBV27; size: once; DNA: TGTGCCAGCAGTTTAAGAGGTGGGACTAGCGGCTACAATGAGCAGTTCTTC; CDR3: CASSLRGGTSGYNEQFF
J: TRBJ2-5; D: TRBD2; V: TRBV19; size: .; DNA: TGTGCCAGTAGTATCATCCGGGCGGGAGGGCGCCAAGAGACCCAGTACTTC; CDR3: CASSIIRAGGRQETQYF
J: TRBJ1-2; D: .; V: TRBV19; size: few; DNA: TGTGCCAGTAGTATGATTACCCGGGACACCTATGGCTACACCTTC; CDR3: CASSMITRDTYGYTF
J: TRBJ2-5; D: TRBD2; V: TRBV5-1; size: .; DNA: TGCGCCAGCAGCTTGCAGGCTAGCGGGGTCCCCGGACGGACCCAGTACTTC; CDR3: CASSLQASGVPGRTQYF
J: TRBJ1-4; D: .; V: TRBV29-1; size: .; DNA: TGCAGCGTTGAGGAGGGGGAAAAACTGTTTTTT; CDR3: CSVEEGEKLFF